The rows below give T cell receptor beta chains drawn from one sample of a study of blood T cell repertoires in COVID-19. Clones were sequenced by immunoSEQ multiplex PCR, and TCRdb holds only the in-frame ones, with some missing. The table lists roughly 120,000 clones, 80% to 95% of them singletons. The sequencing input was peripheral blood. The receptors were gathered from a man aged 45-65 years with COVID-19, enrolled during active disease. Each CDR3 is given with its conserved first and last residue. Fields, in order: clone size, CDR3 length, D gene, V gene, J gene, CDR3 protein, CDR3 DNA. The D gene is left open where the match is weak. Size tells how often a clone was seen (once, few, many) or the class of an expanded clone, and some rows leave it out.

abundance: .; len: 13; d_gene: .; v_gene: TRBV12-3/TRBV12-4; j_gene: TRBJ2-5; CDR3aa: CASSLGSLGTQYF; CDR3nt: TGTGCCAGCAGTTTGGGGAGCCTGGGGACCCAGTACTTC
abundance: .; len: 15; d_gene: TRBD1; v_gene: TRBV6-7; j_gene: TRBJ2-7; CDR3aa: CASSGGQGACYEQYF; CDR3nt: TGTGCCAGCAGTGGGGGACAGGGGGCCTGCTACGAGCAGTACTTC
abundance: .; len: 16; d_gene: TRBD1; v_gene: TRBV5-4; j_gene: TRBJ2-3; CDR3aa: CASSWGQGGSTDTQYF; CDR3nt: TGTGCCAGCAGCTGGGGACAGGGGGGCAGCACAGATACGCAGTATTTT
abundance: .; len: 13; d_gene: .; v_gene: TRBV11-2; j_gene: TRBJ1-2; CDR3aa: CASSMDSNYGYTF; CDR3nt: TGTGCCAGCAGCATGGACAGCAACTATGGCTACACCTTC
abundance: .; len: 15; d_gene: .; v_gene: TRBV7-9; j_gene: TRBJ2-3; CDR3aa: CASSLVTGVIDTQYF; CDR3nt: TGTGCCAGCAGCTTAGTAACGGGAGTCATTGATACGCAGTATTTT
abundance: .; len: 15; d_gene: .; v_gene: TRBV27; j_gene: TRBJ2-5; CDR3aa: CASSAGSKVEETQYF; CDR3nt: TGTGCCAGCAGTGCCGGGTCTAAGGTTGAAGAGACCCAGTACTTC
abundance: .; len: 16; d_gene: .; v_gene: TRBV25-1; j_gene: TRBJ2-2; CDR3aa: CASSGLGGTNTGELFF; CDR3nt: TGTGCCAGCAGTGGTTTGGGGGGAACGAACACCGGGGAGCTGTTTTTT
abundance: .; len: 16; d_gene: .; v_gene: TRBV9; j_gene: TRBJ2-2; CDR3aa: CASSVAGGENTGELFF; CDR3nt: TGTGCCAGCAGCGTCGCTGGCGGGGAAAACACCGGGGAGCTGTTTTTT
abundance: once; len: 13; d_gene: TRBD1; v_gene: TRBV29-1; j_gene: TRBJ2-1; CDR3aa: CSVRPGQENEQFF; CDR3nt: TGCAGCGTTCGACCGGGACAGGAAAATGAGCAGTTCTTC
abundance: .; len: 16; d_gene: .; v_gene: TRBV6-5; j_gene: TRBJ1-4; CDR3aa: CASSYSRPTAGEKLFF; CDR3nt: TGTGCCAGCAGTTACTCCCGACCCACGGCGGGTGAAAAACTGTTTTTT
abundance: .; len: 16; d_gene: .; v_gene: TRBV4-2; j_gene: TRBJ2-3; CDR3aa: CASSQVSAASTDTQYF; CDR3nt: TGTGCCAGCAGCCAAGTATCAGCGGCTAGCACAGATACGCAGTATTTT
abundance: .; len: 16; d_gene: .; v_gene: TRBV5-1; j_gene: TRBJ2-2; CDR3aa: CASSREKGTRAGELFF; CDR3nt: TGCGCCAGCAGCCGGGAGAAGGGTACACGTGCCGGGGAGCTGTTTTTT
abundance: .; len: 14; d_gene: .; v_gene: TRBV5-1; j_gene: TRBJ2-1; CDR3aa: CASSLPGGIGEQFF; CDR3nt: TGCGCCAGCAGCTTACCGGGGGGCATTGGTGAGCAGTTCTTC
abundance: .; len: 16; d_gene: TRBD2; v_gene: TRBV24-1; j_gene: TRBJ2-3; CDR3aa: CATSDPGGDNTDTQYF; CDR3nt: TGTGCCACCAGTGACCCGGGAGGGGACAACACAGATACGCAGTATTTT
abundance: .; len: 19; d_gene: TRBD2; v_gene: TRBV19; j_gene: TRBJ2-4; CDR3aa: CASSIPGLGLVKSKNIQYF; CDR3nt: TGTGCCAGTAGTATCCCTGGGCTGGGACTAGTGAAATCCAAAAACATTCAGTACTTC
abundance: .; len: 19; d_gene: TRBD2; v_gene: TRBV9; j_gene: TRBJ2-1; CDR3aa: CASSLRTSGRGRSYNEQFF; CDR3nt: TGTGCCAGCAGCCTACGGACTAGCGGGAGGGGCCGCTCCTACAATGAGCAGTTCTTC
abundance: .; len: 14; d_gene: .; v_gene: TRBV21-1; j_gene: TRBJ1-2; CDR3aa: CASRRQGSDYGYTF; CDR3nt: TGTGCCAGCAGAAGACAGGGGTCAGACTATGGCTACACCTTC
abundance: once; len: 13; d_gene: .; v_gene: TRBV7-3; j_gene: TRBJ2-5; CDR3aa: CASSTDPGKTQYF; CDR3nt: TGTGCCAGCAGCACGGACCCCGGGAAGACCCAGTACTTC
abundance: .; len: 14; d_gene: .; v_gene: TRBV6-5; j_gene: TRBJ2-7; CDR3aa: CASSYSGQSYEQYF; CDR3nt: TGTGCCAGCAGTTACTCGGGGCAGTCCTACGAGCAGTACTTC
abundance: .; len: 16; d_gene: .; v_gene: TRBV3-1/TRBV3-2; j_gene: TRBJ2-1; CDR3aa: CASSQVLSSSYNEQFF; CDR3nt: TGTGCCAGCAGCCAAGTTCTGTCGAGCTCCTACAATGAGCAGTTCTTC
abundance: .; len: 14; d_gene: .; v_gene: TRBV6-6; j_gene: TRBJ1-6; CDR3aa: CASSYRGPNSPLHF; CDR3nt: TGTGCCAGCAGTTACAGAGGGCCCAATTCACCCCTCCACTTT
abundance: .; len: 15; d_gene: TRBD2; v_gene: TRBV3-1/TRBV3-2; j_gene: TRBJ2-3; CDR3aa: CASSYSSGGTDTQYF; CDR3nt: TGTGCCAGCAGCTACTCTAGCGGGGGCACAGATACGCAGTATTTT
abundance: .; len: 15; d_gene: .; v_gene: TRBV7-2; j_gene: TRBJ2-1; CDR3aa: CASSAVPPVYNEQFF; CDR3nt: TGTGCCAGCAGCGCGGTTCCCCCCGTTTACAATGAGCAGTTCTTC
abundance: .; len: 14; d_gene: .; v_gene: TRBV6-2/TRBV6-3; j_gene: TRBJ2-5; CDR3aa: CASSGTSLQETQYF; CDR3nt: TGTGCCAGCAGCGGCACTAGCCTTCAAGAGACCCAGTACTTC
abundance: .; len: 14; d_gene: TRBD1; v_gene: TRBV29-1; j_gene: TRBJ2-2; CDR3aa: CSVDRGLSTGELFF; CDR3nt: TGCAGCGTTGACAGGGGGCTAAGCACCGGGGAGCTGTTTTTT
abundance: .; len: 12; d_gene: .; v_gene: TRBV28; j_gene: TRBJ2-7; CDR3aa: CASSLETYEQYF; CDR3nt: TGTGCCAGCAGTTTGGAGACCTACGAGCAGTACTTC
abundance: .; len: 13; d_gene: TRBD1; v_gene: TRBV29-1; j_gene: TRBJ2-1; CDR3aa: CSVEGTGGFEQFF; CDR3nt: TGCAGCGTTGAAGGGACAGGGGGCTTTGAGCAGTTCTTC
abundance: .; len: 16; d_gene: TRBD2; v_gene: TRBV4-2; j_gene: TRBJ2-7; CDR3aa: CASSSGVAGSSYEQYF; CDR3nt: TGTGCCAGCAGCTCGGGAGTAGCGGGGAGCTCCTACGAGCAGTACTTC
abundance: few; len: 14; d_gene: .; v_gene: TRBV7-9; j_gene: TRBJ1-2; CDR3aa: CASSLGQSSPGYTF; CDR3nt: TGTGCCAGCAGCTTAGGACAGAGCTCCCCTGGCTACACCTTC
abundance: .; len: 15; d_gene: TRBD2; v_gene: TRBV18; j_gene: TRBJ2-7; CDR3aa: CASSPPGGGTYEQYF; CDR3nt: TGTGCCAGCTCACCGCCGGGAGGGGGAACCTACGAGCAGTACTTC
abundance: .; len: 16; d_gene: TRBD2; v_gene: TRBV4-1; j_gene: TRBJ2-1; CDR3aa: CASSQERLAVEGEQFF; CDR3nt: TGCGCCAGCAGCCAAGAACGACTAGCCGTCGAGGGTGAGCAGTTCTTC
abundance: .; len: 16; d_gene: TRBD1; v_gene: TRBV19; j_gene: TRBJ1-4; CDR3aa: CASTTGQGATNEKLFF; CDR3nt: TGTGCCAGTACGACGGGCCAGGGGGCAACTAATGAAAAACTGTTTTTT
abundance: .; len: 15; d_gene: TRBD2; v_gene: TRBV5-6; j_gene: TRBJ2-1; CDR3aa: CASSLIPSGSNEQFF; CDR3nt: TGTGCCAGCAGCTTGATACCTAGCGGGAGCAATGAGCAGTTCTTC
abundance: few; len: 13; d_gene: TRBD1; v_gene: TRBV2; j_gene: TRBJ1-2; CDR3aa: CASSGQGFDGYTF; CDR3nt: TGTGCCAGCTCTGGACAGGGATTCGATGGCTACACCTTC
abundance: .; len: 14; d_gene: .; v_gene: TRBV3-1/TRBV3-2; j_gene: TRBJ2-1; CDR3aa: CASSMRAANNEQFF; CDR3nt: TGTGCCAGCAGCATGAGGGCGGCCAATAATGAGCAGTTCTTC
abundance: .; len: 14; d_gene: .; v_gene: TRBV18; j_gene: TRBJ2-5; CDR3aa: CASSPPYFSETQYF; CDR3nt: TGTGCCAGCTCACCACCTTATTTCTCAGAGACCCAGTACTTC
abundance: few; len: 16; d_gene: .; v_gene: TRBV7-9; j_gene: TRBJ2-2; CDR3aa: CASSAETGGFTGELFF; CDR3nt: TGTGCCAGCAGCGCGGAGACAGGTGGATTCACCGGGGAGCTGTTTTTT